Listed here are 11 T cell receptor beta chains from one sample, sequenced in a study of cytomegalovirus exposure and HLA in healthy donors. This PCR relied on a set of 60 Vbeta primers and 13 Jbeta primers. The method was immunoSEQ multiplex PCR; TCRdb's version includes in-frame clones alone and lacks a portion of them. Here the sample spans some 150,000 clones, around 60% being singletons. The specimen sequenced was PBMCs. The origin of the receptors is a woman aged 60-75 years in good health and CMV-seropositive.

The rearrangement links TRBV7-9 to TRBJ2-3; possibly TRBD2 for D (6 bases). The CDR3 contains 14 residues. V lost 0 bases to trimming and J lost 4 bases, with 8 bases between them. Germline V CDR1 and CDR2: SEHNR, FQNEAQ (reference sequence). The CDR3 nucleotides are TGTGCCAGCAGCTTAGCTAGCGGCCCAGATACGCAGTATTTT. Translated: CASSLASGPDTQYF.

The rearrangement joins TRBV19 to TRBJ2-7, with TRBD1 matching over 12 bases. J lost 3 bases, V lost 7 bases, and 4 bases had no gene match. The CDR3 spans 14 residues. Germline V lookup: CDR1 LNHDA, CDR2 SQIVND (reference sequence). CDR3 in amino acids: CASKGTGGGYEQYF. The CDR3 DNA is TGTGCCAGTAAAGGGACAGGGGGCGGCTACGAGCAGTACTTC.

This sequence joins TRBV30 and TRBJ2-2; TRBD1 matches 8 bases. The CDR3 has 14 residues. Trimming took 3 bases from V and 5 from J; bases not matched to a gene: 5. The germline V gene has CDR1 GTSNPN and CDR2 SVGIG (reference sequence). CDR3 sequence: CAWSGQGLTGELFF. The CDR3, as DNA: TGTGCCTGGAGCGGACAGGGCCTGACCGGGGAGCTGTTTTTT.

The chain employs TRBV11-1 and TRBJ2-3; 7 bases agree with TRBD1. J was trimmed by 2 bases and V by 5 bases; bases with no gene match: 7. The CDR3 has 15 amino acids. The germline V gene encodes CDR1 SGHAT and CDR2 FQDESV (reference sequence). CDR3 sequence reads: CASSHRGYSTDTQYF. The CDR3 DNA sequence: TGTGCCAGCAGCCACAGGGGCTACTCCACAGATACGCAGTATTTT.

The chain has TRBV10-1 and TRBJ2-7, with 7 bases that match TRBD1. The CDR3 runs to 16 residues. Looked up from germline, CDR1 is WNHNN and CDR2 is SYGVQD (reference sequence). Trimming at V came to 9 bases and at J to 0 bases, leaving 14 bases not matched to a gene. The CDR3 DNA is TGCGCCAGGATCAAGGGCGACAGGGAGAGCTCCTACGAGCAGTACTTC. Translation: CARIKGDRESSYEQYF.

The chain combines TRBV6-4 with TRBJ2-4, with 7 bases matching TRBD2. Germline values: CDR1 MRHNA, CDR2 SNTAGT. The CDR3 is 17 residues long. The junction had 11 bases not matched to a gene; V was cut back by 1 base and J by 5 bases. The CDR3 protein is CASSDCRTGGHENIQYF. In DNA, the CDR3 is TGTGCCAGCAGTGACTGTCGTACGGGAGGCCACGAAAACATTCAGTACTTC.

This rearrangement joins TRBV30 to TRBJ1-1; 7 bases match TRBD1. Germline V gene sequence: CDR1 GTSNPN, CDR2 SVGIG (reference sequence). CDR3 length equals 15 residues. The V segment lost 1 base and the J segment 3 bases; nucleotides outside the gene matches: 8. The CDR3 nucleotides are TGTGCCTGGAGTGAGGTTGACAGGGAGGACACTGAAGCTTTCTTT. This encodes CAWSEVDREDTEAFF.

The rearrangement joins TRBV7-2 to TRBJ2-5, with a tentative D call TRBD1 (6 bases). Trimming pared 5 bases from V and 4 bases from J, leaving 14 bases between. The CDR3 loop spans 14 amino acids. Germline V lookup: CDR1 SGHTA, CDR2 FQGNSA. The CDR3 coding sequence is TGTGCCAGCAGCCGGGTGGGGACACCAGAGACCCAGTACTTC. It translates to CASSRVGTPETQYF.

The gene calls are TRBV11-2 and TRBJ1-1; TRBD1 agrees at 7 bases. The V gene end was trimmed by 6 bases and the J gene end by 5 bases; junction bases not matched to a gene: 6. Germline CDR1 SGHAT, CDR2 FQNNGV. CDR3 length equals 13 residues. The CDR3 coding sequence is TGTGCCAGCAGTCCTGACAGGGTGACTGAAGCTTTCTTT. It is translated as CASSPDRVTEAFF.

The CDR3 reads CASSPRGSGREKLFF. Here the CDR3 DNA reads TGTGCCAGCAGTCCAAGGGGTTCTGGGCGGGAAAAACTGTTTTTT. The genes are TRBV27 and TRBJ1-4, with D tentatively TRBD1 (5 bases). The CDR3 is made up of 15 amino acids. Germline CDR1 reads MNHEY; CDR2 reads SMNVEV (reference sequence). The ends were cut back, 5 bases at V and 8 bases at J, with 18 bases in the middle.

This clone has just a few counts. The chain employs TRBV6-5 and TRBJ1-4; tentative D call: TRBD1 (5 bases). In germline, CDR1 is MNHEY, CDR2 SVGAGI. V was trimmed by 3 bases and J by 12 bases, leaving 20 bases between them. The CDR3 runs 15 residues. The CDR3 is CASSYMGRATIQLFF. CDR3 sequence (DNA): TGTGCCAGCAGTTATATGGGCAGGGCAACAATCCAACTGTTTTTT.